The 10 T cell receptor beta chains below come from one sample, sequenced in a study of T cell repertoires in cytomegalovirus infection. TCRdb analysed the reads with MiXCR anew, one entry per CDR3 protein. The sample holds about 900,000 distinct CDR3 sequences; approximately 32% are singletons and the top ten take around an eighth. These TCRs are of unknown antigen specificity. This specimen consisted of cultured CD8+ T cells from PBMCs, obtained from culture after CMV antigen stimulation. These receptors were collected from a human donor in good health (CMV status not recorded). Some clones in this sample may be carry-over from other donors' samples.

The chain employs TRBV7-9 and TRBJ2-3, with 10 positions matching TRBD1. Per germline, CDR1 SEHNR and CDR2 FQNEAQ (reference sequence). V dropped 6 bases and J dropped 4; count of bases not matched to a gene: 7. The CDR3 has 15 residues. Here the CDR3 reads CASRLRDRGSDTQYF. DNA for the CDR3: TGTGCCAGCAGGCTCCGGGACAGGGGTTCAGATACGCAGTATTTT. The full variable domain, in which reference TRBV7-9 and TRBJ2-3 provide the parts outside the CDR3, is DTGVSQNPRHKITKRGQNVTFRCDPISEHNRLYWYRQTLGQGPEFLTYFQNEAQLEKSRLLSDRFSAERPKGSFSTLEIQRTEQGDSAMYLCASRLRDRGSDTQYFGPGTRLTVL.

This clonotype was seen a few times. CDR3 bases: TGTGCCAGCAGTCTTGAAGCGGGGGGGCGAGCAGATACGCAGTATTTT. Translating gives CASSLEAGGRADTQYF. The gene calls are TRBV27 and TRBJ2-3; 10 bases agree with TRBD2. The V gene's germline CDR1 is MNHEY and CDR2 SMNVEV (reference sequence). V was clipped by 5 bases and J by 4 bases; unmatched bases: 9. The CDR3 loop spans 16 amino acids.

The V gene is TRBV18, the J gene TRBJ1-4; D may be TRBD1 (5 bases). Trimming removed 0 bases at V and 8 bases at J, with 13 bases between. The CDR3 runs 15 residues. Germline V gives CDR1 KGHSH, CDR2 LQKENI. CDR3 amino acids: CASSPPGREGEKLFF. The CDR3 nucleotides are TGTGCCAGCTCACCACCGGGACGGGAGGGAGAAAAACTGTTTTTT.

This clonotype was picked up a small number of times. The rearrangement links TRBV19 to TRBJ1-5, with D unclear. The CDR3 is 13 residues long. Trimming shortened V by 3 bases and J by 5 bases, and 8 bases separated the two germline ends. Germline-derived CDR1 and CDR2 are LNHDA and SQIVND (reference sequence). The CDR3 here is CASSMYFYQPQHF. CDR3 nucleotide sequence: TGTGCCAGTAGTATGTATTTTTATCAGCCCCAGCATTTT.

The chain couples TRBV28 to TRBJ2-5; D gene uncertain. Germline V gene data show CDR1 as MDHEN and CDR2 as SYDVKM. The V end was cut by 5 bases, the J end by 5 bases, with 21 bases between. The length of the CDR3 is 16 residues. This chain's CDR3 is CASSPDGFRVWETQYF. The CDR3, as DNA: TGTGCCAGCAGTCCCGACGGGTTTCGGGTATGGGAGACCCAGTACTTC.

This clonotype has a count of ten or more. The chain is built from TRBV6-5 and TRBJ2-3; D gene uncertain. V gave up 0 bases and J gave up 2 bases, with 9 bases separating them. The germline V gene has CDR1 MNHEY and CDR2 SVGAGI. This CDR3 contains 15 residues. In DNA form, the CDR3 reads TGTGCCAGCAGTTACTCATCATATTTCACAGATACGCAGTATTTT. Its translation is CASSYSSYFTDTQYF.

The CDR3 loop is CASGPGGGTDTQYF. The CDR3 DNA sequence: TGTGCTAGTGGTCCCGGGGGGGGCACAGATACGCAGTATTTT. The gene calls are TRBV12-5 and TRBJ2-3; 8 nucleotides match TRBD2. The CDR3 covers 14 residues. The V gene end was trimmed by 5 bases and the J gene end by 1 base; junction bases not matched to a gene: 2. Germline CDR1 LGHNT, CDR2 FRNRAP. The variable domain in full, completed from reference TRBV12-5 and TRBJ2-3, reads DARVTQTPRHKVTEMGQEVTMRCQPILGHNTVFWYRQTMMQGLELLAYFRNRAPLDDSGMPKDRFSAEMPDATLATLKIQPSEPRDSAVYFCASGPGGGTDTQYFGPGTRLTVL.

The chain combines TRBV5-1 with TRBJ2-1; 11 nucleotides agree with TRBD1. The V gene end was trimmed by 4 bases and the J gene end by 8 bases; junction bases not matched to a gene: 8. Per the germline V gene, CDR1 is SGHRS and CDR2 is YFSETQ. The CDR3 runs to 15 residues. CDR3 amino acids: CASSATGQGADEQFF. As DNA, the CDR3 is TGCGCCAGCAGCGCCACCGGACAGGGGGCCGATGAGCAGTTCTTC. Looking up the rest from reference TRBV5-1 and TRBJ2-1 gives the full variable domain: KAGVTQTPRYLIKTRGQQVTLSCSPISGHRSVSWYQQTPGQGLQFLFEYFSETQRNKGNFPGRFSGRQFSNSRSEMNVSTLELGDSALYLCASSATGQGADEQFFGPGTRLTVL.

V usage is TRBV6-6 and J usage is TRBJ2-7; 11 nucleotides line up with TRBD2. Germline CDR1 MNHNY, CDR2 SVGAGI (reference sequence). With 8 bases clipped from V and 5 bases from J, the junction kept 8 bases outside the gene matches. There are 14 residues in the CDR3. CDR3: CASQVAGGPNEQYV. Here the CDR3 DNA reads TGTGCCAGCCAGGTAGCGGGGGGGCCCAACGAGCAGTACGTC.

The rearrangement links TRBV9 to TRBJ2-5; 7 nucleotides align to TRBD1. J was trimmed by 2 bases and V by 0 bases; bases with no gene match: 4. Germline V gene sequence: CDR1 SGDLS, CDR2 YYNGEE. The CDR3 length is 15 residues. The CDR3 region is CASSVASGQQETQYF. Written as DNA, the CDR3 is TGTGCCAGCAGCGTAGCTTCGGGACAGCAAGAGACCCAGTACTTC.